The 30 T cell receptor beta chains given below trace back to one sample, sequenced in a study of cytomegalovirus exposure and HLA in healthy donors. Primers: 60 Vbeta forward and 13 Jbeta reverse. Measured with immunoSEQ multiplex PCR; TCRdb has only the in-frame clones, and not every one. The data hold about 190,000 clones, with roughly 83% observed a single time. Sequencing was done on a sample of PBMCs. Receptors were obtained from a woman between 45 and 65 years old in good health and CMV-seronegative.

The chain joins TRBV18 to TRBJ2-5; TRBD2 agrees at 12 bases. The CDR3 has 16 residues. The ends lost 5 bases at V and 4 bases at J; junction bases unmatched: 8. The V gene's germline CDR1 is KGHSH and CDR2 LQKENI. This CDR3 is CASSAVLAGGGETQYF. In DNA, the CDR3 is TGTGCCAGCTCAGCCGTACTAGCGGGAGGTGGAGAGACCCAGTACTTC.

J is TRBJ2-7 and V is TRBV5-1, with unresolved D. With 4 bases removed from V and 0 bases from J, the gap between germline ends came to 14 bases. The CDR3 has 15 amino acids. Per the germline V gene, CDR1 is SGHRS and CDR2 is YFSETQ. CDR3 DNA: TGCGCCAGCAGCGACGGAACAGCTCCCTCCTACGAGCAGTACTTC. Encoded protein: CASSDGTAPSYEQYF.

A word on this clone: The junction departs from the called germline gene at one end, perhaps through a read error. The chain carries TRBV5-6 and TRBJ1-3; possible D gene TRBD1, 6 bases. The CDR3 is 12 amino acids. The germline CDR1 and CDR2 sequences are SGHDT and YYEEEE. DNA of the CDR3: TGTGCCAGCGGCCGTTATACAGGGATAAGGGCCTTT. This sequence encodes CASGRYTGIRAF. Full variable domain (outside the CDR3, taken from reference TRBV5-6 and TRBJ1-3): DAGVTQSPTHLIKTRGQQVTLRCSPKSGHDTVSWYQQALGQGPQFIFQYYEEEERQRGNFPDRFSGHQFPNYSSELNVNALLLGDSALYLCASGRYTGIRAFGEGSWLTVV.

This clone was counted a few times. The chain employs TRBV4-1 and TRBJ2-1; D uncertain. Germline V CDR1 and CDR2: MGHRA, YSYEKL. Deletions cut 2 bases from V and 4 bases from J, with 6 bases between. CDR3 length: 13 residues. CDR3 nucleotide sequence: TGCGCCAGCAGCCAATCGACTTACAATGAGCAGTTCTTC. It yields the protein CASSQSTYNEQFF.

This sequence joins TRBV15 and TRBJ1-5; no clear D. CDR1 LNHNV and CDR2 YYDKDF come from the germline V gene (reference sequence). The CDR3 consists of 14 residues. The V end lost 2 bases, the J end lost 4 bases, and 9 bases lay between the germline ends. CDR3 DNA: TGTGCCACCAGCAGAAGAAAAGAGAATCAGCCCCAGCATTTT. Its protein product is CATSRRKENQPQHF.

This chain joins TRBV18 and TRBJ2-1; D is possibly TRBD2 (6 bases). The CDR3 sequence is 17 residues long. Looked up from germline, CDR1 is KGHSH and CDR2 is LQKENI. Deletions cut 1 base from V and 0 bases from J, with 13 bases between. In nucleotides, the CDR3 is TGTGCCAGCTCACCACGAGGAGGGCCCCCCTCCTACAATGAGCAGTTCTTC. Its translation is CASSPRGGPPSYNEQFF.

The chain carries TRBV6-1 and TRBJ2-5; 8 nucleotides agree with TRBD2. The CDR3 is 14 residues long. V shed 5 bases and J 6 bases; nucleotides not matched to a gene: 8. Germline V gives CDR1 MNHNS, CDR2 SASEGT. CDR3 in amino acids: CASSPGTSHQTQYF. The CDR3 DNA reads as TGTGCCAGCAGTCCCGGGACTAGTCACCAGACCCAGTACTTC.

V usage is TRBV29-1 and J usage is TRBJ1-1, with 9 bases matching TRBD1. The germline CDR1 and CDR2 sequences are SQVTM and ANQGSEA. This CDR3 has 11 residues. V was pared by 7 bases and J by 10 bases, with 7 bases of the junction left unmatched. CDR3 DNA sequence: TGCAGCGCCAACAGGGGGCGAGGAGCTTTCTTT. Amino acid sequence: CSANRGRGAFF.

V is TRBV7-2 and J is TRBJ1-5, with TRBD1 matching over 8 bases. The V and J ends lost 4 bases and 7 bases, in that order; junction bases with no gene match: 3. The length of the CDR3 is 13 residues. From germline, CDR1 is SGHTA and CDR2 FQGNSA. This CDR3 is CASSSDREQPQHF. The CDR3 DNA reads TGTGCCAGCAGCTCGGACAGGGAACAGCCCCAGCATTTT.

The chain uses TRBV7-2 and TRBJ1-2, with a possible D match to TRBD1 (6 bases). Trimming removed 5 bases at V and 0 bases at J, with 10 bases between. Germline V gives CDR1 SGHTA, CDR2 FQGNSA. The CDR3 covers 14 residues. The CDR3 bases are TGTGCCAGCAGCCCGAGGGGGTCTAACTATGGCTACACCTTC. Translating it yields CASSPRGSNYGYTF.

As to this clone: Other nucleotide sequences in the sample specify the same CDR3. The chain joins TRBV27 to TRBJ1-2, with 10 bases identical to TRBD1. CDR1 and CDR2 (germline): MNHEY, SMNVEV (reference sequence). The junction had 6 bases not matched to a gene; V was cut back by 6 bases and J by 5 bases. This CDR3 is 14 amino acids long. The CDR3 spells CASSPWTGGYGYTF. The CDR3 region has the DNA TGTGCCAGCAGCCCATGGACAGGGGGGTATGGCTACACCTTC.

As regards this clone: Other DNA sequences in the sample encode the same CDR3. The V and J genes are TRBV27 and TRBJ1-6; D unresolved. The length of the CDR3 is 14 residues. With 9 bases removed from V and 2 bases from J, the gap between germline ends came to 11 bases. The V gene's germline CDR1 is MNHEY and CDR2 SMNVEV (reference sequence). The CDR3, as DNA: TGTGCCAGTCGGGAGGGTACCTATAATTCACCCCTCCACTTT. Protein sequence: CASREGTYNSPLHF.

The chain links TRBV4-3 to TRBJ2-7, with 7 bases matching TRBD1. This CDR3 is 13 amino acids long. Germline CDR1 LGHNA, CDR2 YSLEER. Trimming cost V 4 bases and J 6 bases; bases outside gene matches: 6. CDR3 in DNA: TGCGCCAGCAGCCGTGCGACAGGGCGCGAGCAGTACTTC. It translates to CASSRATGREQYF.

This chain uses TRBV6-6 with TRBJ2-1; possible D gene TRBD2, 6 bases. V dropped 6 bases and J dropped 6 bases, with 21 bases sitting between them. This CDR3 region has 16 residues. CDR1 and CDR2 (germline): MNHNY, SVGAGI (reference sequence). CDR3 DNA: TGTGCCAGCAGCTACGGCGGGACCCACAAAGGCAATGAGCAGTTCTTC. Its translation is CASSYGGTHKGNEQFF.

The CDR3 DNA reads TGTGCCTGGAGCGCCGGGGGGAACACTGAAGCTTTCTTT. This encodes CAWSAGGNTEAFF. The V and J genes are TRBV30 and TRBJ1-1; D is possibly TRBD1 (5 bases). Deletions cut 3 bases from V and 1 base from J, with 9 bases between. Germline CDR1 and CDR2: GTSNPN and SVGIG (reference sequence). CDR3 size: 13 residues.

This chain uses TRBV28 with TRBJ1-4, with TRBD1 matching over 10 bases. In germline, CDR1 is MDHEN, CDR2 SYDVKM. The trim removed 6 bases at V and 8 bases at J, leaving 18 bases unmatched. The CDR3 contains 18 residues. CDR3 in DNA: TGTGCCAGCAGACAGGACAGGGGGATTGGAATGGGGTGGGAAAAACTGTTTTTT. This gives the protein CASRQDRGIGMGWEKLFF.

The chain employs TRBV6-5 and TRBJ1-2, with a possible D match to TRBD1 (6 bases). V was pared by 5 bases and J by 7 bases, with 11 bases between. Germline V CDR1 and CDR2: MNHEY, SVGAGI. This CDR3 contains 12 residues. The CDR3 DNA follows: TGTGCCAGCAGTCAGGACAGACGTGGCTACACCTTC. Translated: CASSQDRRGYTF.

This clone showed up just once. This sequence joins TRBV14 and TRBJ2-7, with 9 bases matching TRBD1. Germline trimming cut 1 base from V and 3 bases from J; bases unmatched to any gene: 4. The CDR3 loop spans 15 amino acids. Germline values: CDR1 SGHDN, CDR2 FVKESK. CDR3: CASSQGGTGIYEQYF. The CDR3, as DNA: TGTGCCAGCAGCCAAGGAGGGACAGGGATCTACGAGCAGTACTTC. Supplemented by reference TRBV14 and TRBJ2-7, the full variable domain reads EAGVTQFPSHSVIEKGQTVTLRCDPISGHDNLYWYRRVMGKEIKFLLHFVKESKQDESGMPNNRFLAERTGGTYSTLKVQPAELEDSGVYFCASSQGGTGIYEQYFGPGTRLTVT.

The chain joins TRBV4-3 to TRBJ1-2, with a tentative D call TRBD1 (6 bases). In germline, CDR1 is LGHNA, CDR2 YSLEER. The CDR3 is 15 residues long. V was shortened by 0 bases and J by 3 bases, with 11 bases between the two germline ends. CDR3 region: CASSQDNRVDYGYTF. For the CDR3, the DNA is TGCGCCAGCAGCCAAGATAACAGGGTGGACTATGGCTACACCTTC.

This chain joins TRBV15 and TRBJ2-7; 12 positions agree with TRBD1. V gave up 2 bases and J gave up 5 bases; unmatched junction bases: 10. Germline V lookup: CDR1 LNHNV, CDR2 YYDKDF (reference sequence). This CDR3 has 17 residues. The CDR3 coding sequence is TGTGCCACCAGCAGACTGATTACCGGGACAGGGGGCCACGAGCAGTACTTC. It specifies CATSRLITGTGGHEQYF.

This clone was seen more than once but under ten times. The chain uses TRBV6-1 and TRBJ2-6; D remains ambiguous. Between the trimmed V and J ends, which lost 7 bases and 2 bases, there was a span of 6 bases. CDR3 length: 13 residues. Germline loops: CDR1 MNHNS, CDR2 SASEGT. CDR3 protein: CASNPAGANVLTF. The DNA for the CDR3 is TGTGCCAGCAATCCTGCTGGGGCCAACGTCCTGACTTTC.

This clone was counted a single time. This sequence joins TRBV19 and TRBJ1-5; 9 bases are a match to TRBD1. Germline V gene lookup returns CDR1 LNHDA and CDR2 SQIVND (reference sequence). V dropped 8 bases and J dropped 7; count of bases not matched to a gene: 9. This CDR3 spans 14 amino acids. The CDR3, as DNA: TGTGCCAGTGGGGACAGGGCGGGGGTGCAGCCCCAGCATTTT. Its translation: CASGDRAGVQPQHF.

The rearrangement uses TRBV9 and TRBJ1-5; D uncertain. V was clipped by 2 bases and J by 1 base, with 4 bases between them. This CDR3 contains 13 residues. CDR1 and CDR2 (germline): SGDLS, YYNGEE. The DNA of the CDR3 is TGTGCCAGCAGCGTGGGCAGCAATCAGCCCCAGCATTTT. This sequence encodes CASSVGSNQPQHF.

The CDR3 loop is CASSDSRSGANVLTF. Written as DNA, the CDR3 is TGTGCCAGCAGCGATTCGAGGTCTGGGGCCAACGTCCTGACTTTC. The rearrangement uses TRBV13 and TRBJ2-6, with D unclear. Trimming removed 5 bases from V and 1 base from J, with 9 bases in between. This CDR3 contains 15 residues. CDR1 and CDR2 (germline): PRHDT, FYEKMQ (reference sequence).

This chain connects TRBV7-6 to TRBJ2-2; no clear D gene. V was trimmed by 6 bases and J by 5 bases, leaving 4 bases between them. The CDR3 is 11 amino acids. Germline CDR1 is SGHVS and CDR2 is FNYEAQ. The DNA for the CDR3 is TGTGCCAGCAGTAGAACCGGGGAGCTGTTTTTT. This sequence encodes CASSRTGELFF.

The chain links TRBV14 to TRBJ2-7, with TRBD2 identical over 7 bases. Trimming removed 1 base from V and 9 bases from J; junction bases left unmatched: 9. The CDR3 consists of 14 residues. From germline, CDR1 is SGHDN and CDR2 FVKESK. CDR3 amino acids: CASSQGAGVRGQYF. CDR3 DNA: TGTGCCAGCAGCCAAGGGGCGGGAGTACGGGGGCAGTACTTC.

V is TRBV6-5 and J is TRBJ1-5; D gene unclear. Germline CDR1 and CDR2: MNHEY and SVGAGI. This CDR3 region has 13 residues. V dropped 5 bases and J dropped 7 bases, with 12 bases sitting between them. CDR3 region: CASSIEGGQPQHF. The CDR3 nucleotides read TGTGCCAGCAGTATCGAGGGCGGACAGCCCCAGCATTTT.

CDR3: CASSLSGTSGRITGELFF. The DNA for the CDR3 is TGCGCCAGCAGCTTGTCCGGGACTAGCGGAAGGATAACCGGGGAGCTGTTTTTT. The J gene is TRBJ2-2, the V gene TRBV5-1; TRBD2 agrees at 11 bases. J lost 5 bases, V lost 1 base, and 10 bases had no gene match. Germline lookup yields CDR1 SGHRS and CDR2 YFSETQ. CDR3 length: 18 amino acids.

The CDR3 reads CASSLGGLITDTQYF. The CDR3 DNA is TGCGCCAGCAGCTTGGGGGGCCTGATCACAGATACGCAGTATTTT. This rearrangement joins TRBV5-1 to TRBJ2-3; TRBD1 might be the D (5 bases). Trimming removed 0 bases at V and 2 bases at J, with 10 bases between. Germline V lookup: CDR1 SGHRS, CDR2 YFSETQ. CDR3 length: 15 amino acids.

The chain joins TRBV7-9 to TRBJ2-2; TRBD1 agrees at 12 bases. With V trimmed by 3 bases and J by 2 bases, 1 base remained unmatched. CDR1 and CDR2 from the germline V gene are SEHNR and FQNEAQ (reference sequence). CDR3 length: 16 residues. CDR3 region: CASSFGTGGNTGELFF. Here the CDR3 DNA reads TGTGCCAGCAGCTTCGGGACAGGGGGCAACACCGGGGAGCTGTTTTTT.